This TCR beta chain was identified in a study of identical twins (dated by TCRdb to about 2016). In terms of the full investigation: To test whether fetal clonotypes persist, this study deep-sequenced TCR alpha and beta repertoires from monozygotic twins, from unrelated adults of various ages, and from cord blood. To rule out contamination, the twin experiments were replicated at different times with different library preparation protocols. Study-wide conclusions, independent of this receptor: Compared with coincidental sharing between unrelated individuals, an excess of low generation-probability sequences was observed among out-of-frame TCR alpha sequences shared between twins. Conclusions relied on cross-sectional statistical analysis, since the same donors could not be followed over many years. Fewer insertions were carried by abundant cord blood beta clonotypes, a similar but weaker trend appeared in young adult naive repertoires, and no such trend appeared in memory repertoires. Recombination models systematically underestimated out-of-frame TCR alpha sharing in monozygotic twins but agreed with sharing between unrelated individuals. The excess sharing between twins in beta out-of-frame sequences was weaker because fewer shared sequences reduced the signal-to-noise ratio. Zero-insertion analyses could be partly confounded by invariant T cells such as MAIT and iNKT, although diverse VJ usage argued against such confounding for most clonotypes.

This clonotype was observed at least ten times. It has no known antigen specificity. The record has no base qualities; no much larger clone is one base away. The library came from 5' RACE. Data came from an Illumina HiSeq 2000. Template switching added a universal primer binding site, and the final cDNA carried a unique molecular identifier that allowed TCR cDNA molecules to be counted accurately. First-strand cDNA for TCR alpha and beta chains was synthesized from specific primers in the conserved constant-segment region. To control for contamination, every cDNA library carried two barcodes: a SMART-Mk sample barcode plus Illumina barcodes. Two successive PCR steps introduced TruSeq adapter sequences along with Illumina sample barcodes. Sequencing of the TCR alpha and beta cDNA libraries was done on the Illumina HiSeq platform using custom primers. The study's processing was this. Unique molecular identifiers were extracted from raw reads with MiGEC, and CDR3 positions were determined with MiXCR. For each individual, recombination models were inferred using an EM algorithm with the repgenHMM and IGoR tools. Shared clonotypes were analyzed with the tcR package in R, and sharing was normalized by the product of cloneset sizes. Out-of-frame nonproductive sequences were analyzed to study raw recombination free of thymic and clonal selection effects. TCRdb itself trimmed the public reads at Q25 with fastp, ran MiXCR and retained productive beta chains. A single entry per CDR3 protein holds the most common genes and DNA from its merged rows. TCRdb assigned the V and J calls; the authors' analysis was not used. Counted in this sample were about 920,000 distinct CDR3 sequences; approximately 13% of them appeared once. The ten largest make up 1.5% to 2% of the sample.

Every donor in the study was a healthy Caucasian. The twin cohort comprised three pairs of female monozygotic twins, all aged about 18 to 29 years. Peripheral blood mononuclear cells were the source from which RNA for the TCR libraries was isolated. There are 15 amino acids in the CDR3, from cysteine to phenylalanine inclusive. The kept DNA is CDR3 alone, 45 bases in frame from the first base. Here V drops 7 bases and J drops 2 bases, and the junction holds 8 bases not matched to any gene. This same sample was also part of a study on yellow fever vaccine responses in identical twins. Reported in the second study: The authors reported that the T cell response to vaccination in identical twins appeared partly convergent and partly personalized. In identical twins, the study followed T cell clones that responded to the vaccine with precision.

This clonotype was obtained from a young woman in good health. Source material: PBMCs. The sequence is built from TRBV12-3 or TRBV12-4 and TRBJ2-1, with 7 middle bases fitting TRBD2. The DNA is as follows: TGTGCCAGCACCCTAGCGGCGACAGCCTACAATGAGCAGTTCTTC. It codes for CASTLAATAYNEQFF.